A single sample is the source of the 20 T cell receptor beta chains below, sequenced in a study of cytomegalovirus exposure and HLA in healthy donors. The PCR made use of 60 Vbeta and 13 Jbeta primers. The table came from immunoSEQ multiplex PCR; TCRdb's copy has only in-frame clones and leaves some out. The table shows roughly 170,000 clones, with approximately 80% occurring only once. The sample comprised PBMCs. These receptors all come from a woman aged 45-60 years in good health and CMV-seropositive.

The chain is built from TRBV7-3 and TRBJ2-1; D is unresolved. CDR1 is SGHTA, CDR2 FQGTGA, per germline. The length of the CDR3 is 14 residues. V was shortened by 1 base and J by 6 bases, with 10 bases between the two germline ends. CDR3 region: CASSLNPTSNEQFF. As DNA, the CDR3 is TGTGCCAGCAGCTTAAATCCTACCTCCAATGAGCAGTTCTTC.

The chain uses TRBV4-3 and TRBJ2-1, with D perhaps matching TRBD2 (7 bases). Deletions cut 5 bases from V and 5 bases from J, with 19 bases between. The CDR3 runs to 16 residues. The germline gives CDR1 LGHNA, CDR2 YSLEER. The CDR3 DNA reads TGCGCCAGCAGCGCACGAGGGGGGAGGGCCGACAATGAGCAGTTCTTC. It translates to CASSARGGRADNEQFF.

V and J are TRBV28 and TRBJ1-1; D gene unclear. The CDR3 consists of 13 residues. Trimming removed 1 base from V and 4 bases from J, with 7 bases in between. Germline V lookup: CDR1 MDHEN, CDR2 SYDVKM. The CDR3 spells CASSLYRGTEAFF. The CDR3, as DNA: TGTGCCAGCAGTTTATACCGGGGCACTGAAGCTTTCTTT.

The chain combines TRBV5-5 with TRBJ2-1; 9 bases fit TRBD1. V was clipped by 4 bases and J by 1 base; unmatched bases: 3. Germline values: CDR1 SGHKS, CDR2 YYEKEE (reference sequence). The CDR3 extends over 15 amino acids. The CDR3 sequence is CASSLGQGSYNEQFF. CDR3 sequence (DNA): TGTGCCAGCAGCCTTGGACAGGGGTCCTACAATGAGCAGTTCTTC.

The chain has TRBV4-1 and TRBJ1-1; no definite D call. There are 13 residues in the CDR3. Germline CDR1 is MGHRA and CDR2 is YSYEKL. Trimming shortened V by 3 bases and J by 4 bases, and 9 bases separated the two germline ends. The CDR3, as DNA: TGCGCCAGCAGCCATCCTTATTTCACTGAAGCTTTCTTT. Its protein is CASSHPYFTEAFF.

This chain connects TRBV5-1 to TRBJ2-7; 9 bases map to TRBD1. CDR1 is SGHRS, CDR2 YFSETQ, per germline. This CDR3 has 13 amino acids. Trimming at V came to 0 bases and at J to 12 bases, leaving 7 bases not matched to a gene. Here the CDR3 DNA reads TGCGCCAGCAGCTTGGCTCCCCGACAGGGGGTGTACTTC. Its translation: CASSLAPRQGVYF. The whole variable domain, remainder taken from reference TRBV5-1 and TRBJ2-7, is KAGVTQTPRYLIKTRGQQVTLSCSPISGHRSVSWYQQTPGQGLQFLFEYFSETQRNKGNFPGRFSGRQFSNSRSEMNVSTLELGDSALYLCASSLAPRQGVYFGPGTRLTVT.

The chain has TRBV21-1 and TRBJ2-1; the D call TRBD1 from the table was never checked on the DNA. TRBV21-1 is reported as a pseudogene. The CDR3 has 16 residues. CDR3 nucleotide sequence: TGTGCCAGCAGCTCGAACCGGGACAAAGTTTACAATGAGCAGTTCTTC. Protein sequence: CASSSNRDKVYNEQFF.

V gene TRBV19 combines with J gene TRBJ2-5, with D possibly matching TRBD1 (5 bases). This CDR3 has 14 amino acids. The V gene's germline CDR1 is LNHDA and CDR2 SQIVND (reference sequence). Trimming removed 3 bases from V and 7 bases from J, with 15 bases in between. The CDR3 sequence: CASSIDSGTGTQYF. The CDR3 DNA is TGTGCCAGTAGTATTGACAGTGGTACGGGGACCCAGTACTTC.

The J gene is TRBJ1-6, the V gene TRBV5-8; tentatively, D is TRBD1 (5 bases). The CDR3 covers 16 residues. Germline CDR1 and CDR2: SGHTS and YDEGEE. V was cut by 7 bases and J by 9 bases, with 23 bases left in between. The CDR3 sequence is CASFVGGILGISPLHF. CDR3 bases: TGTGCCAGCTTCGTGGGGGGGATCTTAGGAATTTCACCCCTCCACTTT.

This clone appeared a few times. The V and J genes are TRBV4-3 and TRBJ2-3, with TRBD1 matching over 7 bases. The CDR3 has 15 residues. Germline V gives CDR1 LGHNA, CDR2 YSLEER. J gave up 1 base and V 1 base, and 2 bases lay outside the gene matches. CDR3 in DNA: TGCGCCAGCAGCCAAGCGACAGGGCGCACAGATACGCAGTATTTT. Translating it yields CASSQATGRTDTQYF.

The genes are TRBV6-5 and TRBJ2-1; 9 bases agree with TRBD1. Germline V gene sequence: CDR1 MNHEY, CDR2 SVGAGI. J lost 10 bases, V lost 6 bases, and 10 bases had no gene match. The CDR3 spans 14 residues. The CDR3: CASSRDRATREQFF. Written as DNA, the CDR3 is TGTGCCAGCAGCCGGGACAGGGCGACAAGAGAGCAGTTCTTC.

This chain joins TRBV2 and TRBJ2-7; 9 positions match TRBD1. This CDR3 spans 15 amino acids. CDR1 is SNHLY, CDR2 FYNNEI, per germline. V was clipped by 1 base and J by 6 bases; unmatched bases: 7. CDR3 region: CASSEVGTGMGEQYF. As DNA, the CDR3 is TGTGCCAGCAGTGAAGTGGGGACAGGGATGGGCGAGCAGTACTTC.

The rearrangement links TRBV7-2 to TRBJ2-5, with D possibly matching TRBD1 (5 bases). Germline CDR1 SGHTA, CDR2 FQGNSA. V lost 0 bases and J 5 bases, leaving 13 bases between the germline ends. The CDR3 loop spans 15 amino acids. For the CDR3, the DNA is TGTGCCAGCAGCTTAGCGTGGGTCAGGGATGAGACCCAGTACTTC. It translates to CASSLAWVRDETQYF.

CDR3 sequence (DNA): TGTGCCAGCAGCCGAGGACAGGCGGGCTACGAGCAGTACTTC. It yields the protein CASSRGQAGYEQYF. The V and J genes are TRBV2 and TRBJ2-7; 7 bases match TRBD1. Germline lookup yields CDR1 SNHLY and CDR2 FYNNEI. The CDR3 has 14 amino acids. Germline trimming cut 6 bases from V and 3 bases from J; bases unmatched to any gene: 8.

The chain links TRBV28 to TRBJ2-2; D is undetermined. CDR1 and CDR2 (germline): MDHEN, SYDVKM. The CDR3 is 15 residues long. Trimming took off 5 bases at V and 8 bases at J, with 18 bases between the two ends. The CDR3 region is CASSPSYRLTGELFF. The CDR3 DNA reads as TGTGCCAGCAGTCCCTCCTATCGACTTACGGGGGAGCTGTTTTTT.

The gene calls are TRBV4-2 and TRBJ2-3; 7 bases map to TRBD2. V shed 0 bases, J shed 0 bases, and the junction held 6 bases outside the gene matches. From germline, CDR1 is LGHNA and CDR2 YNFKEQ. This CDR3 has 17 residues. The CDR3 reads CASSQDPAGRSTDTQYF. CDR3 DNA: TGTGCCAGCAGCCAAGACCCAGCGGGACGTAGCACAGATACGCAGTATTTT.

The chain is built from TRBV4-3 and TRBJ2-3; D is possibly TRBD1 (6 bases). CDR1 LGHNA and CDR2 YSLEER come from the germline V gene. This CDR3 has 17 residues. V lost 2 bases, J lost 1 base, and 16 bases lay in between. The CDR3 protein is CASSQMASGDRTDTQYF. CDR3 in DNA: TGCGCCAGCAGCCAAATGGCGTCAGGGGACCGCACAGATACGCAGTATTTT.

The rearrangement uses TRBV29-1 and TRBJ1-4; TRBD1 aligns across 10 bases. The junction had 4 bases not matched to a gene; V was cut back by 6 bases and J by 6 bases. The CDR3 sequence is 13 residues long. Germline V CDR1 and CDR2: SQVTM, ANQGSEA. The CDR3 DNA follows: TGCAGCGTGCCGGGACAGGGGCATGAAAAACTGTTTTTT. Amino acid sequence: CSVPGQGHEKLFF.

CDR3 amino acids: CATSRDKGPGAYNEQFF. The CDR3 region has the DNA TGTGCCACCAGCAGAGATAAGGGGCCAGGGGCATACAATGAGCAGTTCTTC. V gene TRBV15 combines with J gene TRBJ2-1, with D maybe TRBD1 (6 bases). V was pared by 0 bases and J by 4 bases, with 16 bases between. The germline CDR1 and CDR2 sequences are LNHNV and YYDKDF (reference sequence). CDR3 length equals 17 residues.

This chain connects TRBV7-8 to TRBJ1-5; TRBD1 agrees at 7 bases. The CDR3 has 17 amino acids. Germline V gives CDR1 SGHVS, CDR2 FQNEAQ. The junction had 7 bases not matched to a gene; V was cut back by 1 base and J by 1 base. The CDR3 DNA sequence: TGTGCCAGCAGCTTAGAAATTCTACAGGGGAGCAATCAGCCCCAGCATTTT. Protein product: CASSLEILQGSNQPQHF.